Below, 9 T cell receptor beta chains from the same sample are listed, as sequenced in a study of blood T cells in healthy people across ages. Sample-barcoded 5' priming and a J-beta primer mix drove a second PCR of roughly 6 to 12 cycles. TCRdb re-derived calls from the 5' RACE reads in MiXCR, one entry per CDR3 protein. Among about 1.8 million distinct CDR3 sequences listed, around 48% were seen once. Sequenced sample: blood. Receptor source: a woman between 40 and 55 years old in good health.

The J gene is TRBJ2-7, the V gene TRBV20-1; 7 bases are shared with TRBD2. The V gene's germline CDR1 is DFQATT and CDR2 SNEGSKA (reference sequence). The CDR3 is 14 residues long. The J segment lost 0 bases and the V segment lost 2 bases, leaving 4 bases of the junction unmatched. The CDR3 nucleotides read TGCAGTGCTAGAAGGGAGGGAGGCTCCTACGAGCAGTACTTC. Protein sequence: CSARREGGSYEQYF.

The table lists this clonotype with a few counts. The chain carries TRBV20-1 and TRBJ2-1; D remains unclear. The CDR3 is made up of 11 amino acids. Trimming removed 4 bases from V and 7 bases from J, with 8 bases in between. Germline V gene sequence: CDR1 DFQATT, CDR2 SNEGSKA (reference sequence). As DNA, the CDR3 is TGCAGTGCTACGTGGAATAATGAGCAGTTCTTC. The encoded protein is CSATWNNEQFF.

V gene TRBV4-1 combines with J gene TRBJ2-5; 10 bases agree with TRBD1. V was pared by 3 bases and J by 2 bases, with 15 bases of the junction left unmatched. Germline V gene data show CDR1 as MGHRA and CDR2 as YSYEKL. The CDR3 has 19 amino acids. The CDR3 coding sequence is TGCGCCAGCAGCCATCCCGGGACAGGGGCCCCATACGGACAAGAGACCCAGTACTTC. This gives the protein CASSHPGTGAPYGQETQYF.

There are a few counts of this clonotype. This sequence joins TRBV7-9 and TRBJ2-5, with D perhaps matching TRBD1 or TRBD2 (5 bases each). V was trimmed by 1 base and J by 0 bases, leaving 12 bases between them. Per the germline V gene, CDR1 is SEHNR and CDR2 is FQNEAQ (reference sequence). The CDR3 consists of 16 residues. The CDR3 sequence: CASSLGDREYQETQYF. In DNA form, the CDR3 reads TGTGCCAGCAGCTTAGGGGACCGAGAGTACCAAGAGACCCAGTACTTC. The whole variable domain, remainder taken from reference TRBV7-9 and TRBJ2-5, is DTGVSQNPRHKITKRGQNVTFRCDPISEHNRLYWYRQTLGQGPEFLTYFQNEAQLEKSRLLSDRFSAERPKGSFSTLEIQRTEQGDSAMYLCASSLGDREYQETQYFGPGTRLLVL.

The chain carries TRBV9 and TRBJ2-5; 8 bases align to TRBD2. Trimming took 3 bases from V and 2 from J; bases not matched to a gene: 6. Germline CDR1 and CDR2: SGDLS and YYNGEE. The CDR3 sequence is 15 residues long. CDR3 loop: CASSAEGLEQETQYF. CDR3 sequence (DNA): TGTGCCAGCAGCGCAGAGGGACTAGAGCAAGAGACCCAGTACTTC.

The chain uses TRBV9 and TRBJ1-1; D ambiguous. V dropped 2 bases and J dropped 4 bases, with 6 bases sitting between them. The length of the CDR3 is 12 residues. Germline V CDR1 and CDR2: SGDLS, YYNGEE. The CDR3 protein is CASSVLGTEAFF. The CDR3 bases are TGTGCCAGCAGCGTCTTAGGCACTGAAGCTTTCTTT.

The J gene is TRBJ2-4, the V gene TRBV12-3 or TRBV12-4; the D is unclear. The CDR3 runs 12 residues. V dropped 7 bases and J dropped 15 bases, with 19 bases sitting between them. CDR3 residues: CASMGSERYPYF. In DNA, the CDR3 is TGTGCCAGCATGGGCTCGGAGCGTTATCCGTACTTC.

Of note for this clonotype: This may stem from a read error, because a much larger clone lies one nucleotide away. This chain links TRBV25-1 with TRBJ1-2, with 8 bases fitting TRBD1. Germline assignment: CDR1 MGHDK and CDR2 SYGVNS. This CDR3 is 20 amino acids long. Trimming at V came to 4 bases and at J to 4 bases, leaving 23 bases not matched to a gene. The CDR3 sequence is CASSASPKPGQAFLIYGYTF. CDR3 DNA sequence: TGTGCCAGCAGTGCCAGCCCGAAACCGGGACAGGCCTTCCTAATCTATGGCTACACCTTC.

This clonotype has just a few counts. V usage is TRBV4-1 and J usage is TRBJ2-5, with D perhaps being TRBD1 or TRBD2 (6 bases each). Germline V gives CDR1 MGHRA, CDR2 YSYEKL. The CDR3 consists of 15 residues. Between the trimmed V and J ends, which lost 0 bases and 4 bases, there was a span of 12 bases. CDR3 loop: CASSQDPPGAETQYF. CDR3 bases: TGCGCCAGCAGCCAAGATCCCCCGGGGGCAGAGACCCAGTACTTC.